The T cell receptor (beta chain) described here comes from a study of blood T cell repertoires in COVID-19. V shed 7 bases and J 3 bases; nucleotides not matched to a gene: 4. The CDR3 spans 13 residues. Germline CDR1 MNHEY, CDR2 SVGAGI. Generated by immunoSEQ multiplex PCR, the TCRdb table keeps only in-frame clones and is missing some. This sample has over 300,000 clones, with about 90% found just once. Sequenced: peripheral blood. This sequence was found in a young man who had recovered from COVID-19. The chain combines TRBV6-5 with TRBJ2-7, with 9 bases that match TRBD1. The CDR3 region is CASNRGPDYEQYF. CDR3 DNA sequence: TGTGCCAGCAACAGGGGGCCCGACTACGAGCAGTACTTC.